This T cell receptor beta chain came from a study of cytomegalovirus exposure and HLA in healthy donors (dated by TCRdb to 2017 to 2019). Context from the whole study: In an earlier analysis of roughly 590 of the donors, 250 to 350 Gb of sequence data and just under 120 million unique TCR beta sequences from roughly 180 million T cells were reported. An early release covering roughly 640 HLA-typed donors comprised approximately 290 gigabases of sequencing data and around 80 million unique TCR sequences. Among the roughly 390 genotyped donors, about 85% belonged to the genetic ancestry cluster associated with self-reported Caucasian donors. The study aimed to test whether cataloging public T cell receptors could reveal signatures of past pathogen exposure. The T cell repertoires of roughly 660 subjects were profiled by immunosequencing and related to cytomegalovirus serostatus. Along with the roughly 670-subject first cohort, a separate validation cohort of approximately 110 different subjects was used. High-throughput TCR immunosequencing, statistical association of individual TCRs with disease status, and machine learning were combined to predict cytomegalovirus infection status. In a later analysis, previously published TCR beta repertoires from fewer than 750 donors were re-analyzed and high-resolution HLA genotyping was added so that TCR occurrence patterns could be studied. Rather than drawing on any new phenotypic data, the later analysis identified candidate immune exposures from TCR beta sequences and the way those sequences occurred across donors. To decide whether each TCR beta V gene segment behaved as functional or pseudogenic, an earlier analysis of nearly 600 of the donors relied on high-throughput TCR beta sequencing. Donor age, sex, ethnicity and CMV serostatus were compiled alongside the repertoire data. A later genetic analysis took genome-wide SNP genotypes for about 65% of the 666 donors and used that subset as a discovery cohort. Every repertoire in the discovery cohort had been generated on one and the same sequencing platform. Both class I and class II loci were covered by HLA typing, at four-digit resolution. Typing coverage differed by locus: A, B, C, DRB1 and DQB1 were typed in roughly 620-630 donors, DQA1 in 522, DPA1 in 600 to 610, and DPB1 in around 440. Because of strong linkage in the cohort, 5 or 6 DR-DQ haplotypes were treated as single units for association and clustering. Among some 400 genotyped donors of the cohort, an average of approximately 200,000 unique TCR beta nucleotide sequences was sequenced per donor, of which 15% to 20% were non-productive. Beyond this particular receptor, the publication reports: In an earlier analysis of around 500 of the donors, most TCR beta V segments appeared in productive rearrangements about 90% or about 30% of the time, broadly matching IMGT annotations. Sequencing depth was assumed to be roughly uniform across donors in the presence/absence analyses, though that assumption may not hold. In a later analysis, HLA-associated TCR beta chains were found to be more clonally expanded and to have lower generation probabilities than equally common non-associated chains. A further reported finding was that TCR beta sequences accurately predicted the HLA-A and HLA-B alleles for most subjects in the first cohort. Some IMGT-functional V segments, including TRBV6-2 and TRBV6-3, could not be distinguished by the 87-base-pair reads and were therefore excluded. In a later analysis, the rate of TCR association differed among HLA loci, with DRB1 alleles having the most associated TCRs and HLA-C alleles having the fewest. An association between a missense DCLRE1C variant and V-gene and J-gene trimming of TCR beta chains was found in a later genetic analysis and replicated in an independent cohort. According to a later analysis, parvovirus B19, influenza, CMV and Epstein-Barr virus appeared linked to several top co-occurrence clusters. The authors suggested that the approach could potentially be generalized to other disease states and immunological phenotypes. A few of the identified cytomegalovirus-associated TCR beta chains were confirmed in vitro to be specific for cytomegalovirus antigens. HLA typing was unavailable for some donors at each locus, so association tests used only the typed subset. In both the original and validation cohorts, the classifier was reported to diagnose cytomegalovirus status with high specificity and sensitivity. This cohort had only TCR beta chains sequenced, and the lack of alpha or paired-chain data limited which features could be detected. A later analysis associated 16,951 TCR beta sequences with specific HLA alleles at a false discovery rate of 0.05. Across donors, most TCR sequences were observed very rarely, whereas some public TCRs were present in many individuals. Linkage disequilibrium might explain the correlated functional status among segregating V segments, but an unknown experimental factor could not be ruled out. A total of 164 TCR beta chains were listed by the study as associated with cytomegalovirus. Immune exposure information for the cohort was limited to CMV serostatus. About 15 rarely observed V segments, including chromosome 9 orphons, were excluded from the earlier analysis of about 610 of the donors because counts were too low. A later genetic analysis reported fewer N-insertions in productive TCRs among donors in an Asian-associated ancestry cluster than the roughly 700-donor mean. Most CMV-associated TCR beta chains appeared to be HLA-restricted in a later analysis, and the HLA associations seemed to be driven largely by CMV exposure. Strong co-occurrence of HLA alleles, especially DR and DQ, made assigning TCR associations to individual alleles difficult. A cluster of highly shared sequence variants was judged likely to be a technical artifact of the sequencing pipeline.

Notes on this clone: Its antigen remains unidentified. Per-nucleotide qualities are absent, and no much larger clonotype sits a single base away.

The cohort comprised approximately 700 healthy bone marrow donors. At the time of sampling, every cohort member was nominally healthy, though immune exposures that went unrecorded were likely present. The donor was CMV seronegative and was included in the group of over 300 seronegative cohort members. Every donor gave a peripheral blood sample, and the peripheral blood mononuclear cells from that sample were used for TCR beta sequencing. The Qiagen DNeasy Blood Extraction Kit was used to extract genomic DNA from the blood cell samples. The CDR3 numbers 14 residues from cysteine through phenylalanine. The entry retains the CDR3 DNA only, 42 bases that are in frame from base 1. V loses 0 bases, J loses 5 bases, and the germline ends lie 7 bases apart. CDR1 SNHLY and CDR2 FYNNEI are derived from the germline V gene. Library creation used the immunoSEQ multiplex PCR assay. For the multiplex PCR, a mixture combining 60 forward primers for TCR Vbeta segments and 13 reverse primers for TCR Jbeta segments was used. The CDR3 region of rearranged TCR beta genes was amplified from genomic DNA by a multiplex PCR assay. On the Illumina HiSeq System, the amplified TCR beta libraries were sequenced as 87-base-pair reads. The paper's data handling went like this. A later analysis tallied 75 million to 95 million unique TCR beta chains across the 600 to 700 repertoires, and 10 million to 11 million of those chains were shared by two or more donors. A nearest-neighbor algorithm error-corrected the raw reads and collapsed the reads into unique sequences, merging closely related sequences to remove PCR and sequencing errors. To assign V, D and J gene segments, CDR3 sequences were aligned to IMGT reference sequences. Each retained sequence needed at least a six-nucleotide match to both a V gene segment and a J gene segment. A rearrangement counted as productive if the CDR3 had no stop codons and remained in frame with V and J, and every other rearrangement counted as non-productive. CDR3 was defined according to IMGT convention as the region running from the second conserved V-encoded cysteine to the conserved J-encoded phenylalanine. Sequences without an unambiguous match to a single V gene segment were excluded from the earlier analysis of 450 to 750 of the donors. In an earlier analysis of a few hundred of the donors, V segments were called functional above 56.7% productive rearrangements and were called segregating when the between-donor standard deviation exceeded 5%. A statistical classification framework was built for diagnosing cytomegalovirus status from the catalog of TCR beta chain sequences. In a later analysis, TCR nucleotide sequences were compared against IMGT/GENE-DB human TR gene sequences so that V and J genes could be assigned. In a later analysis, CDR3 sequences and most-parsimonious VDJ recombination scenarios were assigned using the TCRdist pipeline. In a later analysis, each TCR beta chain was defined by its CDR3 amino acid sequence together with its V-gene family, and reads without a unique V-gene family were excluded. To address suspected cross-contamination and a sequencing artifact, a later analysis removed approximately 590 highly shared, low-generation-probability nucleotide sequences. In a later analysis, a clonal expansion index for each public chain was calculated from normalized within-repertoire ranks of inferred template counts. In a later analysis, generation probabilities were computed using a VDJ recombination model fitted to out-of-frame rearrangements, and the results were checked against IGoR. In a later analysis, TCR-TCR, TCR-HLA and TCR-CMV co-occurrence was scored with hypergeometric tests, and a repertoire-size bias correction was applied to TCR pairs. False discovery rates were estimated in a later analysis by permuting HLA or CMV assignments 20 times. A later analysis grouped co-occurring TCRs with DBSCAN, adding TCRdist sequence similarity when clustering within HLA-allele-positive subsets. For co-occurrence clustering, repertoires with fewer than 30,000 or more than 120,000 public chains were excluded, along with several repertoires with anomalous nucleotide sharing. TCRdb re-hosts the immuneACCESS table, in-frame sequences only. Its copies lack some clones; in the studies checked, an unresolved V gene accounts for under half of them, and the cause for the rest is not known. For V, J and clone size, that table is used; D and trimming come from the DNA. A total of under 250,000 clones appear in this sample, approximately 82% of them only once. 0.6% to 0.65% of the sample belongs to the ten largest clones.

This chain joins TRBV2 to TRBJ2-2, with no D gene named confidently. The specimen sequenced was PBMCs. The receptor's source is a man aged 18 to 35 in good health and CMV-seronegative. The DNA reads TGTGCCAGCAGTGAAGCGCGGCGGACCGGGGAGCTGTTTTTT. Its coded protein is CASSEARRTGELFF.